This TCR beta chain is drawn from a study of T cell responses to AZD1222 COVID-19 vaccine. Produced via immunoSEQ multiplex PCR; TCRdb's table is partial and in-frame only. The sample holds 120,000 or so clones, roughly 90% seen once. In this sample, this clone turned up a few times. The CDR3 is 11 residues long. V usage is TRBV21-1 and J usage is TRBJ2-7; the table's D call TRBD2 went unverified against the DNA. TRBV21-1 is an annotated pseudogene. This clonotype was obtained from an adult in good health. The material sequenced was peripheral blood, taken on day 0 of AZD1222 vaccination. The CDR3 loop is CARGGSCEQYF. CDR3 coding DNA: TGTGCCAGGGGGGGATCGTGTGAGCAGTACTTC.